A selection of T cell receptor beta chains follows, all from one sample in a study of cytomegalovirus exposure and HLA in healthy donors. Repertoires were generated with immunoSEQ multiplex PCR, while TCRdb's copy carries only in-frame clones and drops some. This table has about 150,000 clones, 65% to 80% appearing once. Sequencing was carried out using PBMCs. The receptors derive from a woman aged 40 to 55 in good health and CMV-seronegative. The CDR3 runs from the conserved cysteine through the conserved F or W. A D gene is named only where the DNA matches it firmly. Only some rows state a clone size, as once, few, many or a class for expanded clones.

abundance,j_gene,d_gene,v_gene,CDR3nt,CDR3aa
.,TRBJ1-6,TRBD1,TRBV7-6,TGTGCCAGCAGCTTAGCGGGACAGGGCGGCGGTTCACCCCTCCACTTT,CASSLAGQGGGSPLHF
few,TRBJ1-1,TRBD1,TRBV19,TGTGCCAGTGTTACGGGACAGACTAACACTGAAGCTTTCTTT,CASVTGQTNTEAFF
.,TRBJ2-7,.,TRBV4-1,TGCGCCAGCAGCCCCCAATGGGAGGTCTACGAGCAGTACTTC,CASSPQWEVYEQYF
.,TRBJ2-5,TRBD1,TRBV19,TGTGCCAGTAGTATGGTTGCAGGGGGTGGAGAGACCCAGTACTTC,CASSMVAGGGETQYF
.,TRBJ2-4,.,TRBV2,TGTGCCAGCAGTGCAGGGGCCAAAAACATTCAGTACTTC,CASSAGAKNIQYF
.,TRBJ1-4,.,TRBV6-1,TGTGCCAGCAGTCTAGGGGGTGGGGATGAAAAACTGTTTTTT,CASSLGGGDEKLFF
.,TRBJ1-1,TRBD1,TRBV27,TGTGCCAGCAGGACGGACAGGGGAGGTGAAGCTTTCTTT,CASRTDRGGEAFF
.,TRBJ1-3,TRBD1,TRBV5-4,TGTGCCAGCAGCTCCCGGACAGGCGCAGGAAACACCATATATTTT,CASSSRTGAGNTIYF
.,TRBJ2-5,.,TRBV7-8,TGTGCCAGCATCGGGAGCTACAGTCTACAAGAGACCCAGTACTTC,CASIGSYSLQETQYF
.,TRBJ2-5,.,TRBV6-5,TGTGCCAGCAGTTACGGGCAGGGTCAAGAGACCCAGTACTTC,CASSYGQGQETQYF
.,TRBJ2-1,TRBD2,TRBV2,TGTGCCAGCGAATCGAAGACTAGCGGGTACAATGAGCAGTTCTTC,CASESKTSGYNEQFF
.,TRBJ2-3,TRBD2,TRBV5-1,TGCGCCAGCAGCACAGCGGGAGCGAGCACAGATACGCAGTATTTT,CASSTAGASTDTQYF
once,TRBJ1-1,.,TRBV5-1,TGCGCCAGCAGCTTCGGGGGGGAGGAGGCTTTCTTT,CASSFGGEEAFF
.,TRBJ1-2,.,TRBV5-6,TGTGCCAGCAGCCTGGACAGTAACTATGGCTACACCTTC,CASSLDSNYGYTF
.,TRBJ2-7,TRBD2,TRBV5-6,TGTGCCAGCAGCTTGGGGATAGCGGGAGACATAGGCCACGAGCAGTACTTC,CASSLGIAGDIGHEQYF
.,TRBJ2-5,.,TRBV5-1,TGCGCCAGCAGCCTCCTAAGTGGGGGCCCAGAGACCCAGTACTTC,CASSLLSGGPETQYF
.,TRBJ1-2,TRBD1,TRBV10-3,TGTGCCATCACCCAGGGACAGGGCTTACGAGCTAACTATGGCTACACCTTC,CAITQGQGLRANYGYTF
.,TRBJ1-4,TRBD1,TRBV19,TGTGCCAGTAGGGCAGGGGGGCTAGTTGCAACTAATGAAAAACTGTTTTTT,CASRAGGLVATNEKLFF
.,TRBJ2-3,.,TRBV5-4,TGTGCCAGCAGCTTGGGCCAGGACGCACGGGGTAGTACGCAGTATTTT,CASSLGQDARGSTQYF
.,TRBJ2-1,.,TRBV19,TGTGCCAGTAGTATAGGGTACAGGGTACACAATGAGCAGTTCTTC,CASSIGYRVHNEQFF
.,TRBJ1-1,.,TRBV2,TGTGCCAGCAGAACAGGGAGGGGAACTGAAGCTTTCTTT,CASRTGRGTEAFF
.,TRBJ1-2,TRBD1,TRBV5-8,TGTGCCAGCAGCTTGGTGGGGACAGGGCTTTATGGCTACACCTTC,CASSLVGTGLYGYTF
.,TRBJ2-5,TRBD2,TRBV19,TGTGCCAGTAGTATAGGCGGGGGGAAAGAGACCCAGTACTTC,CASSIGGGKETQYF
.,TRBJ1-2,TRBD1,TRBV5-1,TGCGCCAGCAGCACGGATCCGACAGGGGGAAACTATGGCTACACCTTC,CASSTDPTGGNYGYTF
.,TRBJ2-1,.,TRBV5-5,TGTGCCAGCAGATCGGGGGACCTGTACAATGAGCAGTTCTTC,CASRSGDLYNEQFF
once,TRBJ2-1,.,TRBV27,TGTGCCAGCAGTTTATTTTCCTTGGGGGCGGGGACAGACGACAATGAGCAGTTCTTC,CASSLFSLGAGTDDNEQFF
.,TRBJ2-5,.,TRBV7-9,TGTGCCAGCAGCTTAGGGACGGGGAGGTTAGAGACCCAGTACTTC,CASSLGTGRLETQYF
.,TRBJ2-3,TRBD2,TRBV6-4,TGTGCCAGCAGTGCCCTAGCGGGAGGGCCCACAGATACGCAGTATTTT,CASSALAGGPTDTQYF
.,TRBJ2-5,.,TRBV4-1,TGCGCCAGCAGCCTAACACCGGCGGCAGGGGAGGAGACCCAGTACTTC,CASSLTPAAGEETQYF
few,TRBJ1-5,.,TRBV6-5,TGTGCCAGCAGTGTATCGATGGAGCAGCCCCAGCATTTT,CASSVSMEQPQHF
.,TRBJ2-7,.,TRBV7-8,TGTGCCAGCAGCCCCTCCACTCACGACGAGCAGTACTTC,CASSPSTHDEQYF
few,TRBJ2-7,TRBD1,TRBV6-5,TGTGCCAGCAGTTCCGGGACAGGGGGCTACGAGCAGTACTTC,CASSSGTGGYEQYF
few,TRBJ2-7,TRBD2,TRBV27,TGTGCCAGCAGTTTCCGACTAGCGGGAGGTTCCTACGAGCAGTACTTC,CASSFRLAGGSYEQYF
few,TRBJ2-7,.,TRBV7-9,TGTGCCAGCAGCCCTTGGAGGGTCTTAACCTACGAGCAGTACTTC,CASSPWRVLTYEQYF
.,TRBJ2-1,TRBD1,TRBV11-2,TGTGCCAGCAGCCGGACAGGGTTTAGCAGTGAGCAGTTCTTC,CASSRTGFSSEQFF
.,TRBJ2-1,TRBD2,TRBV7-9,TGTGCCAGCAGCTTGACCGGGACTACCTACAATGAGCAGTTCTTC,CASSLTGTTYNEQFF
.,TRBJ2-3,.,TRBV6-1,TGTGCCAGCGGGCCCTACACAGATACGCAGTATTTT,CASGPYTDTQYF
.,TRBJ1-2,.,TRBV11-3,TGTGCCAGCAGCTTATTGGGGGCCAGCTATGGCTACACCTTC,CASSLLGASYGYTF
.,TRBJ1-1,.,TRBV6-5,TGTGCCAGCAGTTACTCTGGGGAGGGAATGAACACTGAAGCTTTCTTT,CASSYSGEGMNTEAFF
.,TRBJ2-3,.,TRBV5-1,TGCGCCAGCAGCTTGGCCATCCCCCACACAGATACGCAGTATTTT,CASSLAIPHTDTQYF
once,TRBJ2-3,TRBD2,TRBV5-1,TGCGCCAGCAGCTTGCCCCCGAGAGTACTAGCGGGCCTTAGCACAGATACGCAGTATTTT,CASSLPPRVLAGLSTDTQYF
.,TRBJ1-6,.,TRBV18,TGTGCCAGCTCAGCGGAAGCTGGCAGCTCCTATAATTCACCCCTCCACTTT,CASSAEAGSSYNSPLHF
.,TRBJ1-2,TRBD1,TRBV6-1,TGTGCCAGCAGCAGGGACAGGGGGCGCGCAGATGGCTACACCTTC,CASSRDRGRADGYTF
once,TRBJ1-1,.,TRBV6-5,TGTGCCAGCAGAGCGGGACGGTTTAACACTGAAGCTTTCTTT,CASRAGRFNTEAFF
.,TRBJ1-1,.,TRBV10-3,TGTGCCATCAGGGATATAAGGACAGACACTGAAGCTTTCTTT,CAIRDIRTDTEAFF
.,TRBJ2-7,.,TRBV27,TGTGCCAGCAGTTTAGGTGCGAAACCCTACGAGCAGTACTTC,CASSLGAKPYEQYF
few,TRBJ2-1,.,TRBV6-1,TGTGCCAGCAGTGAACTAACAGGGTACGATGAGCAGTTCTTC,CASSELTGYDEQFF
.,TRBJ1-1,.,TRBV27,TGTGCCCGCCCGGCACGGGGGACTGAAGCTTTCTTT,CARPARGTEAFF
few,TRBJ2-4,.,TRBV6-1,TGTGCCAGCAATGACCTAGCCAAAAACATTCAGTACTTC,CASNDLAKNIQYF
.,TRBJ1-2,TRBD1,TRBV10-3,TGTGCCATCACACCGGGACAGGTCTATGGCTACACCTTC,CAITPGQVYGYTF